The 27 T cell receptor beta chains listed next were all sequenced from one sample in a study of OX40 agonist ivuxolimab in advanced cancers. TCRdb keeps only in-frame clones here, not all; method: immunoSEQ multiplex PCR. The sample consists of some 110,000 clones, approximately 90% of them appearing once. This material consisted of CD4+ or CD8+ T cells sorted from blood, taken in a trial of the OX40 agonist ivuxolimab. These receptors came from an adult with an advanced solid tumor such as melanoma, head and neck, liver or kidney cancer.

The sample holds a few counts of this clone. This sequence joins TRBV9 and TRBJ2-4, with D tentatively TRBD1 or TRBD2 (6 bases each). CDR3 length: 14 residues. Germline V CDR1 and CDR2: SGDLS, YYNGEE. Trimming removed 0 bases at V and 9 bases at J, with 13 bases between. CDR3 protein: CASSVVGGGGIQYF. DNA for the CDR3: TGTGCCAGCAGCGTAGTTGGAGGGGGTGGCATTCAGTACTTC.

The chain employs TRBV5-1 and TRBJ2-5, with 13 positions matching TRBD2. The CDR3 is 17 residues long. With 4 bases clipped from V and 2 bases from J, the junction kept 8 bases outside the gene matches. The germline V gene encodes CDR1 SGHRS and CDR2 YFSETQ. Written as DNA, the CDR3 is TGCGCCAGCAGCCAAGGACTAGCGGGGGTATTACAAGAGACCCAGTACTTC. Protein product: CASSQGLAGVLQETQYF.

The chain has TRBV6-1 and TRBJ1-1, with D possibly being TRBD1 (6 bases). With 0 bases removed from V and 3 bases from J, the gap between germline ends came to 14 bases. Per germline, CDR1 MNHNS and CDR2 SASEGT. The CDR3 is made up of 16 amino acids. CDR3 in amino acids: CASSEAPQGRDTEAFF. The CDR3, as DNA: TGTGCCAGCAGTGAAGCCCCCCAGGGGAGGGACACTGAAGCTTTCTTT.

The chain joins TRBV6-6 to TRBJ1-2; D gene unclear. CDR1 and CDR2 from the germline V gene are MNHNY and SVGAGI (reference sequence). V was trimmed by 2 bases and J by 6 bases, leaving 16 bases between them. The CDR3 covers 15 residues. Here the CDR3 reads CASSYPRGEPDGYTF. Written as DNA, the CDR3 is TGTGCCAGCAGTTACCCCCGCGGGGAGCCGGATGGCTACACCTTC.

This chain connects TRBV19 to TRBJ1-4; D may be TRBD1 (5 bases). CDR3 size: 11 residues. CDR1 and CDR2 from the germline V gene are LNHDA and SQIVND (reference sequence). V dropped 9 bases and J dropped 3 bases, with 5 bases sitting between them. The DNA for the CDR3 is TGTGCCAGCAGGGCTAATGAAAAACTGTTTTTT. Translating gives CASRANEKLFF.

In its sample, this clone was seen a few times. The genes are TRBV27 and TRBJ2-1, with 7 bases aligning to TRBD2. The CDR3 is 16 amino acids. Germline CDR1 and CDR2: MNHEY and SMNVEV (reference sequence). The ends lost 11 bases at V and 0 bases at J; junction bases unmatched: 13. CDR3 nucleotide sequence: TGTGCCTCTCGTTGGCTAGCGGAGAGCTCCTACAATGAGCAGTTCTTC. It encodes CASRWLAESSYNEQFF.

This chain uses TRBV6-6 with TRBJ2-3; no firm D call. The CDR3 extends over 14 amino acids. Trimming left V 7 bases short and J 2 bases short, with 13 bases between. Germline CDR1 reads MNHNY; CDR2 reads SVGAGI (reference sequence). CDR3 sequence reads: CASKGSIPTDTQYF. CDR3 coding DNA: TGTGCCAGCAAAGGATCGATCCCCACAGATACGCAGTATTTT.

The chain employs TRBV29-1 and TRBJ1-2, with 7 positions matching TRBD1. This CDR3 contains 11 residues. The V gene end was trimmed by 3 bases and the J gene end by 8 bases; junction bases not matched to a gene: 3. CDR1 and CDR2 (germline): SQVTM, ANQGSEA. The CDR3 loop is CSVERGQGYTF. CDR3 DNA sequence: TGCAGCGTTGAGAGGGGGCAAGGCTACACCTTC.

This chain joins TRBV6-1 and TRBJ1-1; maybe TRBD1 (6 bases). Per the germline V gene, CDR1 is MNHNS and CDR2 is SASEGT. The CDR3 runs to 15 residues. Trimming stripped 2 bases from V and 2 bases from J, with 12 bases between. The CDR3 sequence is CASSEMPGANTEAFF. DNA for the CDR3: TGTGCCAGCAGTGAAATGCCGGGGGCCAACACTGAAGCTTTCTTT.

V is TRBV15 and J is TRBJ1-5, with a possible D match to TRBD1 (6 bases). CDR1 and CDR2 (germline): LNHNV, YYDKDF (reference sequence). Trimming took 0 bases from V and 1 from J, leaving 16 bases between them. This CDR3 comprises 18 residues. The DNA for the CDR3 is TGTGCCACCAGCAGAGATCTTCGGGGGGGCCAGAGCAATCAGCCCCAGCATTTT. Its protein product is CATSRDLRGGQSNQPQHF.

V gene TRBV6-5 combines with J gene TRBJ2-7; D possibly corresponds to TRBD1 (6 bases). This CDR3 has 14 residues. Germline V lookup: CDR1 MNHEY, CDR2 SVGAGI. V was cut by 0 bases and J by 1 base, with 7 bases left in between. CDR3: CASSYSGQSYEQYF. The CDR3 nucleotides are TGTGCCAGCAGTTACTCGGGACAATCCTACGAGCAGTACTTC.

The rearrangement links TRBV6-5 to TRBJ2-7; TRBD1 matches at 8 bases. The CDR3 spans 15 residues. Losses at the gene ends were 6 bases for V and 3 bases for J; bases not matched to a gene: 10. From germline, CDR1 is MNHEY and CDR2 SVGAGI. CDR3 sequence: CASSTLGQGGYEQYF. CDR3 bases: TGTGCCAGCAGCACCCTTGGACAGGGTGGCTACGAGCAGTACTTC.

The chain recombines TRBV5-4 with TRBJ1-2; 7 bases agree with TRBD1. The V gene end was trimmed by 4 bases and the J gene end by 4 bases; junction bases not matched to a gene: 7. The CDR3 loop spans 14 amino acids. CDR1 is SGHNT and CDR2 is YYREEE in the germline V gene (reference sequence). CDR3 sequence reads: CASSRDRDFYGYTF. DNA for the CDR3: TGTGCCAGCAGCCGTGACAGGGACTTCTATGGCTACACCTTC.

This clone showed up just a few times. V usage is TRBV18 and J usage is TRBJ1-2, with D unresolved. Trimming pared 3 bases from V and 4 bases from J, leaving 15 bases between. The CDR3 consists of 15 residues. Germline V CDR1 and CDR2: KGHSH, LQKENI. CDR3 DNA: TGTGCCAGCTCACCCTCTCTTTCCCAGTCCTATGGCTACACCTTC. Translating it yields CASSPSLSQSYGYTF.

The rearrangement links TRBV28 to TRBJ2-3; 11 nucleotides agree with TRBD1. CDR3 length: 15 amino acids. Trimming took 6 bases from V and 3 from J; bases not matched to a gene: 5. Germline V gives CDR1 MDHEN, CDR2 SYDVKM. DNA for the CDR3: TGTGCCAGCAGGGGACAGGGGGGCAATACAGATACGCAGTATTTT. Its protein product is CASRGQGGNTDTQYF.

This chain connects TRBV23-1 to TRBJ1-5; 11 bases align to TRBD1. TRBV23-1 is flagged as an ORF with uncertain function. With 1 base clipped from V and 3 bases from J, the junction kept 5 bases outside the gene matches. CDR3 length equals 17 residues. The chain's CDR3 is CASSQYWTGGYNQPQHF. CDR3 bases: TGCGCCAGCAGTCAATACTGGACAGGGGGCTACAATCAGCCCCAGCATTTT.

J is TRBJ2-3 and V is TRBV11-3; possible D gene TRBD2, 5 bases. The germline V and J ends were trimmed by 2 bases and 4 bases, with 7 bases remaining between them. This CDR3 has 13 amino acids. CDR1 and CDR2 from the germline V gene are SGHNT and YENEEA. The CDR3 here is CASSLYGADTQYF. CDR3 DNA sequence: TGTGCCAGCAGCTTATACGGGGCAGATACGCAGTATTTT.

The chain couples TRBV9 to TRBJ2-1; TRBD2 agrees at 7 bases. This CDR3 has 18 amino acids. V shed 2 bases, J shed 1 base, and the junction held 12 bases outside the gene matches. Per germline, CDR1 SGDLS and CDR2 YYNGEE. In DNA form, the CDR3 reads TGTGCCAGCAGCGTGCAGCCTCCGGGACTACAATCCTACAATGAGCAGTTCTTC. Translating gives CASSVQPPGLQSYNEQFF. The full variable domain, with the rest looked up from reference TRBV9 and TRBJ2-1, is DSGVTQTPKHLITATGQRVTLRCSPRSGDLSVYWYQQSLDQGLQFLIQYYNGEERAKGNILERFSAQQFPDLHSELNLSSLELGDSALYFCASSVQPPGLQSYNEQFFGPGTRLTVL.

The V call is TRBV19, the J call TRBJ1-3; perhaps TRBD1 as D (6 bases). CDR3 length: 14 residues. In germline, CDR1 is LNHDA, CDR2 SQIVND (reference sequence). V was trimmed by 7 bases and J by 4 bases, leaving 14 bases between them. Here the CDR3 DNA reads TGTGCCAGTACTCAGGGGAGCGAAGGAAACACCATATATTTT. The encoded protein is CASTQGSEGNTIYF.

The rearrangement uses TRBV7-2 and TRBJ2-5; D is perhaps TRBD1 (6 bases). The germline V and J ends were trimmed by 1 base and 5 bases, with 14 bases remaining between them. CDR1 and CDR2 (germline): SGHTA, FQGNSA. The CDR3 spans 15 residues. This chain's CDR3 is CASSLGQTGRETQYF. CDR3 DNA: TGTGCCAGCAGCTTAGGACAGACAGGCAGGGAGACCCAGTACTTC.

The CDR3 loop reads CASSSISPLLNTGELFF. CDR3 coding DNA: TGTGCCAGCAGCTCAATCTCGCCTTTGCTCAACACCGGGGAGCTGTTTTTT. The rearrangement uses TRBV7-9 and TRBJ2-2; D uncertain. Trimming took 4 bases from V and 2 from J, leaving 17 bases between them. The CDR3 sequence is 17 residues long. Germline-derived CDR1 and CDR2 are SEHNR and FQNEAQ (reference sequence).

The V and J genes are TRBV6-1 and TRBJ1-1; D is unclear. This CDR3 region has 12 residues. V lost 1 base to trimming and J lost 11 bases, with 11 bases between them. Germline loops: CDR1 MNHNS, CDR2 SASEGT. The DNA for the CDR3 is TGTGCCAGCAGTGAAGGCAACCTGTTCGCTTTCTTT. Protein product: CASSEGNLFAFF.

The chain combines TRBV7-2 with TRBJ1-5; D is unclear. The CDR3 is made up of 14 amino acids. Germline CDR1 is SGHTA and CDR2 is FQGNSA. The V end was cut by 5 bases, the J end by 1 base, with 9 bases between. CDR3 sequence (DNA): TGTGCCAGCAGCCCCGCCGTAAGCAATCAGCCCCAGCATTTT. It specifies CASSPAVSNQPQHF.

This clone was picked up one time. The chain joins TRBV10-3 to TRBJ1-2; a possible D gene is TRBD1 (5 bases). This CDR3 has 14 residues. Trimming removed 0 bases at V and 3 bases at J, with 8 bases between. The germline V gene encodes CDR1 ENHRY and CDR2 SYGVKD. CDR3 amino acids: CAISESRQHYGYTF. The CDR3 DNA follows: TGTGCCATCAGTGAGTCTCGACAGCACTATGGCTACACCTTC.

This chain's CDR3 is CAISDTTGENSYEQYF. The CDR3 DNA sequence: TGTGCCATCAGTGACACGACAGGGGAAAATTCCTACGAGCAGTACTTC. This chain uses TRBV10-3 with TRBJ2-7, with 8 bases aligning to TRBD1. CDR1 and CDR2 (germline): ENHRY, SYGVKD. The CDR3 has 16 residues. V shed 3 bases and J 1 base; nucleotides not matched to a gene: 8.

The chain is built from TRBV11-2 and TRBJ1-3; possibly TRBD1 for D (5 bases). V lost 6 bases and J 2 bases, leaving 14 bases between the germline ends. This CDR3 region has 15 residues. Germline values: CDR1 SGHAT, CDR2 FQNNGV. CDR3: CASSSTAGTGNTIYF. The CDR3 DNA follows: TGTGCCAGCAGTTCAACCGCAGGGACTGGAAACACCATATATTTT.

The chain couples TRBV18 to TRBJ2-2; D remains unclear. The CDR3 sequence is 14 residues long. Germline V gives CDR1 KGHSH, CDR2 LQKENI. The V end lost 2 bases, the J end lost 5 bases, and 9 bases lay between the germline ends. The CDR3 spells CASSPGDVTGELFF. The CDR3 region has the DNA TGTGCCAGCTCACCAGGGGATGTTACCGGGGAGCTGTTTTTT. Variable domain in full (rest from reference TRBV18 and TRBJ2-2): NAGVMQNPRHLVRRRGQEARLRCSPMKGHSHVYWYRQLPEEGLKFMVYLQKENIIDESGMPKERFSAEFPKEGPSILRIQQVVRGDSAAYFCASSPGDVTGELFFGEGSRLTVL.